This is a list of T cell receptor beta chains from one sample in a study of blood T cells in healthy people across ages. TCRdb reprocessed the 5' RACE reads with MiXCR, giving one entry per CDR3 protein. The sample lists 1.6 million or so distinct CDR3 sequences, around 36% occurring once. The sample consisted of blood. Source of these receptors: a woman in her twenties or thirties in good health. Both conserved end residues are trimmed from each CDR3. Size is stated for part of the rows, as once, few or many counts, or as a class when the clone is expanded.

>TRBV10-3|many|TRBJ2-1
AIRKVMGTGGNEQF
>TRBV20-1|NA|TRBJ2-1
SAPRRRGNEQF
>TRBV20-1|few|TRBJ2-3
STRPDTQY
>TRBV20-1|NA|TRBJ2-3
SATAGGGADTQY
>TRBV24-1|NA|TRBJ2-7
ATSDTIPGDPISYEQY
>TRBV28|NA|TRBJ2-7
ASRSRLADSYEQY
>TRBV5-1|NA|TRBJ2-5
ASNRGSSGEFQETQY
>TRBV2|few|TRBJ1-5
ASSEDRGKQPQH
>TRBV9|NA|TRBJ2-3
ASSVDSGRGTETTDTQY
>TRBV3-1|few|TRBJ1-2
ASSRTDHGYT
>TRBV12-5|many|TRBJ2-1
ASANSDYNEQF
>TRBV5-1|NA|TRBJ2-3
ASVKEGDVSDTQY
>TRBV28|NA|TRBJ2-5
ASSPGLRGKETQY
>TRBV20-1|few|TRBJ2-3
SARDPRQGKDTQY
>TRBV5-1|NA|TRBJ1-4
ASSLIQGGTNEKLF
>TRBV12-3/TRBV12-4|NA|TRBJ2-5
ASGLGSGIQETQY
>TRBV24-1|NA|NA
ATSDSQGGARETQY
>TRBV27|few|TRBJ2-7
ASSLKRGAAYEQY
>TRBV5-6|NA|TRBJ1-2
ASSRAGRGDYGYT
>TRBV4-2|few|TRBJ2-1
ASSQDWPRAAGKNGQF
>TRBV24-1|once|TRBJ2-3
ATSGPAEDTQY
>TRBV7-3|NA|TRBJ1-4
ASSPLGRGDEKLF
>TRBV15|few|TRBJ2-7
ATSRFRDSPSEQY
>TRBV21-1|NA|TRBJ2-5
ASSKARGEYQETQY